The 15 T cell receptor beta chains below come from one sample, sequenced in a study of T cell responses to AZD1222 COVID-19 vaccine. Only in-frame clones appear in the TCRdb table, and some are missing; sequencing was by immunoSEQ multiplex PCR. The repertoire holds 170,000 or so clones, with 85% to 95% as singletons. The sequences come from peripheral blood, collected on day 0 of AZD1222 vaccination. The receptors derive from an adult in good health.

Comments on this clone: Other DNA sequences in the same sample also yield this CDR3. This rearrangement joins TRBV30 to TRBJ1-3; D is ambiguous. This CDR3 is built from 13 residues. V was cut by 1 base and J by 0 bases, with 4 bases left in between. Germline values: CDR1 GTSNPN, CDR2 SVGIG (reference sequence). In nucleotides, the CDR3 is TGTGCCTGGAGTGCCGGCTCTGGAAACACCATATATTTT. This encodes CAWSAGSGNTIYF.

The chain is built from TRBV18 and TRBJ2-5; maybe TRBD2 (5 bases). The CDR3 covers 11 residues. Germline lookup yields CDR1 KGHSH and CDR2 LQKENI. The V end lost 6 bases, the J end lost 5 bases, and 7 bases lay between the germline ends. CDR3 residues: CASSPGETQYF. CDR3 coding DNA: TGTGCCAGCTCGCCGGGGGAGACCCAGTACTTC.

V is TRBV7-8 and J is TRBJ1-6, with D tentatively TRBD1 (6 bases). CDR1 and CDR2 from the germline V gene are SGHVS and FQNEAQ. The CDR3 covers 14 residues. With 3 bases removed from V and 5 bases from J, the gap between germline ends came to 8 bases. CDR3 sequence: CASSFGQHNSPLHF. For the CDR3, the DNA is TGTGCCAGCAGCTTTGGACAGCATAATTCACCCCTCCACTTT.

CDR3 amino acids: CASSLSGQPGELFF. In DNA form, the CDR3 reads TGTGCCAGCAGTTTATCAGGGCAGCCCGGGGAGCTGTTTTTT. The chain recombines TRBV27 with TRBJ2-2; no definite D call. V was pared by 0 bases and J by 6 bases, with 8 bases between. The CDR3 covers 14 residues. Germline lookup yields CDR1 MNHEY and CDR2 SMNVEV (reference sequence).

The J gene is TRBJ1-1, the V gene TRBV19, with a weak D call TRBD1 (6 bases). In germline, CDR1 is LNHDA, CDR2 SQIVND (reference sequence). CDR3 length: 13 amino acids. Between the trimmed V and J ends, which lost 5 bases and 12 bases, there was a span of 19 bases. The CDR3 bases are TGTGCCAGTAGTCCCGGGACACCGGTATGGACTTTCTTT. It translates to CASSPGTPVWTFF.

The genes are TRBV2 and TRBJ2-7, with 8 bases lining up with TRBD2. V was pared by 11 bases and J by 3 bases, with 9 bases of the junction left unmatched. This CDR3 contains 13 residues. Germline V gene lookup returns CDR1 SNHLY and CDR2 FYNNEI. Written as DNA, the CDR3 is TGTGCCTTCAGGGCGGGGGGCCGCTACGAGCAGTACTTC. It specifies CAFRAGGRYEQYF. Together with reference TRBV2 and TRBJ2-7, the CDR3 gives the full variable domain: EPEVTQTPSHQVTQMGQEVILRCVPISNHLYFYWYRQILGQKVEFLVSFYNNEISEKSEIFDDQFSVERPDGSNFTLKIRSTKLEDSAMYFCAFRAGGRYEQYFGPGTRLTVT.

The chain has TRBV6-5 and TRBJ2-7; D gene ambiguous. The CDR3 sequence is 15 residues long. The V and J ends lost 0 bases and 3 bases respectively, with 12 bases between them. CDR1 is MNHEY, CDR2 SVGAGI, per germline. Here the CDR3 reads CASSYSAWPYYEQYF. The CDR3 DNA reads TGTGCCAGCAGTTACTCGGCTTGGCCATACTACGAGCAGTACTTC.

The chain recombines TRBV10-3 with TRBJ2-7, with D perhaps matching TRBD2 (5 bases). Trimming took off 9 bases at V and 3 bases at J, with 15 bases between the two ends. CDR1 and CDR2 from the germline V gene are ENHRY and SYGVKD. The CDR3 totals 13 residues. The CDR3: CAIAREEGYEQYF. In DNA, the CDR3 is TGTGCCATTGCCCGGGAAGAGGGCTACGAGCAGTACTTC.

The rearrangement links TRBV11-2 to TRBJ2-1; D might be TRBD1 or TRBD2, each matching 6 bases. In germline, CDR1 is SGHAT, CDR2 FQNNGV. V dropped 0 bases and J dropped 5 bases, with 17 bases sitting between them. This CDR3 has 17 residues. CDR3: CASSLDIARGADNEQFF. In DNA, the CDR3 is TGTGCCAGCAGCTTAGATATTGCGAGGGGGGCAGACAATGAGCAGTTCTTC. Full variable domain (outside the CDR3, taken from reference TRBV11-2 and TRBJ2-1): EAGVAQSPRYKIIEKRQSVAFWCNPISGHATLYWYQQILGQGPKLLIQFQNNGVVDDSQLPKDRFSAERLKGVDSTLKIQPAKLEDSAVYLCASSLDIARGADNEQFFGPGTRLTVL.

This clone was recorded only once. The chain recombines TRBV4-2 with TRBJ2-1; D is undetermined. This CDR3 is built from 15 residues. Trimming removed 4 bases at V and 5 bases at J, with 15 bases between. Germline lookup yields CDR1 LGHNA and CDR2 YNFKEQ. The CDR3 loop is CASSPHYGLDNEQFF. CDR3 DNA: TGTGCCAGCAGCCCCCATTATGGCCTTGACAATGAGCAGTTCTTC.

This clone appeared once. The rearrangement uses TRBV6-5 and TRBJ2-3; D possibly corresponds to TRBD1 (6 bases). V lost 9 bases and J 4 bases, leaving 17 bases between the germline ends. CDR1 is MNHEY, CDR2 SVGAGI, per germline. The CDR3 extends over 14 amino acids. The CDR3 region is CASTEGRGADTQYF. The CDR3 coding sequence is TGTGCCAGTACCGAGGGCAGGGGCGCAGATACGCAGTATTTT.

The chain employs TRBV18 and TRBJ1-1, with TRBD1 matching 8 bases. The CDR3 runs 14 residues. In germline, CDR1 is KGHSH, CDR2 LQKENI. V dropped 2 bases and J dropped 7; count of bases not matched to a gene: 6. The CDR3 DNA is TGTGCCAGCTCACCATACGGGACAGGAAGTGAAGCTTTCTTT. This translates into CASSPYGTGSEAFF.

The chain links TRBV28 to TRBJ2-7; the D gene could be TRBD1 or TRBD2 (5 bases each). Germline CDR1 is MDHEN and CDR2 is SYDVKM. The V end was cut by 6 bases, the J end by 3 bases, with 18 bases between. This CDR3 has 15 residues. CDR3 nucleotide sequence: TGTGCCAGCAGGCCGCTCAGGGAAGCGGACTACGAGCAGTACTTC. Amino acid sequence: CASRPLREADYEQYF.

The rearrangement uses TRBV11-3 and TRBJ1-1; the D gene is possibly TRBD1 (5 bases). CDR1 is SGHNT and CDR2 is YENEEA in the germline V gene. With 5 bases removed from V and 0 bases from J, the gap between germline ends came to 7 bases. This CDR3 comprises 13 residues. The DNA for the CDR3 is TGTGCCAGCAGCCCGACAGTGAACACTGAAGCTTTCTTT. Its translation: CASSPTVNTEAFF.

The chain combines TRBV5-4 with TRBJ1-4; tentatively, D is TRBD1 (6 bases). This CDR3 is built from 15 residues. Germline V gives CDR1 SGHNT, CDR2 YYREEE (reference sequence). V dropped 9 bases and J dropped 6 bases, with 21 bases sitting between them. The chain's CDR3 is CAKRGVSNVDEKLFF. The CDR3 DNA sequence: TGTGCCAAAAGGGGGGTTTCTAATGTTGATGAAAAACTGTTTTTT. Looking up the rest from reference TRBV5-4 and TRBJ1-4 gives the full variable domain: ETGVTQSPTHLIKTRGQQVTLRCSSQSGHNTVSWYQQALGQGPQFIFQYYREEENGRGNFPPRFSGLQFPNYSSELNVNALELDDSALYLCAKRGVSNVDEKLFFGSGTQLSVL.